These 20 T cell receptor beta chains came from one sample sequenced in a study of T-cell memory formation after mild COVID-19. MiXCR was run by TCRdb on the 5' RACE reads, yielding one entry per CDR3 protein. The sample records 190,000 or so distinct CDR3 sequences, about a fifth being singletons. The sequencing input was PBMCs or a T cell subset sorted from them (not recorded which). The receptors come from an adult woman who had mild COVID-19 (a few samples of this study predate the infection). Cell type and time point are not known.

This clonotype was counted only a few times. This sequence joins TRBV9 and TRBJ2-1; 9 bases align to TRBD1. Per germline, CDR1 SGDLS and CDR2 YYNGEE. The CDR3 is 15 residues long. V trimming: 3 bases; J trimming: 3 bases; junction bases outside the gene matches: 4. The CDR3 region is CASSEDRGVYNEQFF. The CDR3 DNA reads as TGTGCCAGCAGCGAGGACAGGGGAGTCTACAATGAGCAGTTCTTC.

V and J are TRBV10-3 and TRBJ2-1; D gene ambiguous. V was pared by 0 bases and J by 8 bases, with 11 bases between. CDR3 length: 14 residues. In germline, CDR1 is ENHRY, CDR2 SYGVKD. The CDR3 here is CAISESIGSHEQFF. DNA of the CDR3: TGTGCCATCAGTGAGTCGATAGGGTCCCATGAGCAGTTCTTC.

The sample holds one count of this clonotype. This chain uses TRBV27 with TRBJ2-7; maybe TRBD1 (6 bases). Germline lookup yields CDR1 MNHEY and CDR2 SMNVEV (reference sequence). Trimming stripped 1 base from V and 5 bases from J, with 12 bases between. CDR3 length equals 14 residues. CDR3 region: CASSLWGQENEQYF. CDR3 coding DNA: TGTGCCAGCAGTTTATGGGGGCAGGAAAACGAGCAGTACTTC.

This clonotype was seen ten or more times. The CDR3 DNA reads as TGTGCCAGCAGCCAACGGGTTAGCGGGAGTATGGAGACCCAGTACTTC. Protein: CASSQRVSGSMETQYF. This chain links TRBV4-2 with TRBJ2-5; TRBD2 aligns across 9 bases. V gave up 2 bases and J gave up 5 bases; unmatched junction bases: 9. The CDR3 has 16 residues. Germline CDR1 and CDR2: LGHNA and YNFKEQ.

This clonotype was detected a few times. The V and J genes are TRBV30 and TRBJ2-1, with 7 bases identical to TRBD2. With 0 bases clipped from V and 9 bases from J, the junction kept 8 bases outside the gene matches. The CDR3 extends over 14 amino acids. Germline CDR1 and CDR2: GTSNPN and SVGIG (reference sequence). The CDR3 DNA reads TGTGCCTGGAGTGTACTCGGGGGAGGGAGTGAGCAGTTCTTC. It encodes CAWSVLGGGSEQFF. The whole variable domain, filled in from reference TRBV30 and TRBJ2-1, reads SQTIHQWPATLVQPVGSPLSLECTVEGTSNPNLYWYRQAAGRGLQLLFYSVGIGQISSEVPQNLSASRPQDRQFILSSKKLLLSDSGFYLCAWSVLGGGSEQFFGPGTRLTVL.

This sequence joins TRBV6-6 and TRBJ1-1, with unresolved D. CDR3 size: 13 residues. The V end was cut by 0 bases, the J end by 5 bases, with 7 bases between. CDR1 MNHNY and CDR2 SVGAGI come from the germline V gene (reference sequence). CDR3 amino acids: CASSYSAGTEAFF. CDR3 DNA sequence: TGTGCCAGCAGTTACTCAGCGGGTACTGAAGCTTTCTTT.

This clonotype occurred a few times. The chain joins TRBV15 to TRBJ2-7; 13 bases align to TRBD2. Trimming removed 1 base from V and 4 bases from J; junction bases left unmatched: 1. Germline CDR1 LNHNV, CDR2 YYDKDF (reference sequence). CDR3 length equals 15 residues. The CDR3, as DNA: TGTGCCACCAGCAGAGGACTAGCGGGAGGTTACGAGCAGTACTTC. Residues: CATSRGLAGGYEQYF.

This chain joins TRBV4-2 and TRBJ2-1, with TRBD2 matching over 7 bases. The germline CDR1 and CDR2 sequences are LGHNA and YNFKEQ. The CDR3 has 14 residues. Losses at the gene ends were 3 bases for V and 4 bases for J; bases not matched to a gene: 3. The DNA for the CDR3 is TGTGCCAGCAGCCAGTTTAGCGGGTACAATGAGCAGTTCTTC. Its protein is CASSQFSGYNEQFF.

There are a few counts of this clonotype. The chain combines TRBV4-3 with TRBJ2-7; D possibly uses TRBD1 or TRBD2 (5 bases each). The CDR3 length is 17 residues. The V gene's germline CDR1 is LGHNA and CDR2 YSLEER. V dropped 0 bases and J dropped 4 bases, with 19 bases sitting between them. CDR3 loop: CASSQDGGRPKPYEQYF. CDR3 bases: TGCGCCAGCAGCCAAGATGGGGGAAGACCAAAGCCTTACGAGCAGTACTTC.

This clonotype was detected only a few times. The rearrangement uses TRBV9 and TRBJ2-7; a possible D gene is TRBD2 (6 bases). The CDR3 length is 16 residues. Germline V CDR1 and CDR2: SGDLS, YYNGEE. Trimming took off 2 bases at V and 0 bases at J, with 15 bases between the two ends. CDR3 residues: CASSVTSSAYSYEQYF. The CDR3 region has the DNA TGTGCCAGCAGCGTCACCTCTAGCGCATACTCCTACGAGCAGTACTTC.

The chain combines TRBV6-2 or TRBV6-3 with TRBJ2-3; D is unresolved. Germline values: CDR1 MNHEY, CDR2 SVGEGT. The CDR3 contains 14 residues. Trimming took off 2 bases at V and 6 bases at J, with 12 bases between the two ends. CDR3 nucleotide sequence: TGTGCCAGCAGTTACCGTCCTGAAGCTGATACGCAGTATTTT. Its translation is CASSYRPEADTQYF.

In its sample, this clonotype was seen a few times. V and J are TRBV24-1 and TRBJ2-1; D perhaps matches TRBD2 (6 bases). In germline, CDR1 is KGHDR, CDR2 SFDVKD. The germline V and J ends were trimmed by 2 bases and 8 bases, with 18 bases remaining between them. CDR3 length equals 16 residues. The CDR3 DNA sequence: TGTGCCACCAGTGATTATCGGGCTAGCGTCGGCGATGAGCAGTTCTTC. Amino acids: CATSDYRASVGDEQFF.

The V and J genes are TRBV29-1 and TRBJ2-1; 8 bases agree with TRBD2. The CDR3 loop spans 14 amino acids. V was pared by 3 bases and J by 6 bases, with 7 bases of the junction left unmatched. The V gene's germline CDR1 is SQVTM and CDR2 ANQGSEA. The CDR3 DNA is TGCAGCGTTGACCCCAGCGGGAGAGGCAATGAGCAGTTCTTC. Translated, it gives CSVDPSGRGNEQFF.

There are a few counts of this clonotype. The rearrangement uses TRBV7-9 and TRBJ1-1; a possible D gene is TRBD1 (5 bases). Germline lookup yields CDR1 SEHNR and CDR2 FQNEAQ (reference sequence). The CDR3 has 12 residues. The ends were cut back, 5 bases at V and 8 bases at J, with 12 bases in the middle. The CDR3 reads CASSLGAMEAFF. CDR3 DNA: TGTGCCAGCAGCCTTGGGGCTATGGAAGCTTTCTTT.

In its sample, this clonotype was seen a few times. The chain couples TRBV6-5 to TRBJ2-5, with D possibly TRBD1 on 5 matching bases. In germline, CDR1 is MNHEY, CDR2 SVGAGI. The CDR3 has 13 amino acids. Trimming took off 0 bases at V and 5 bases at J, with 7 bases between the two ends. The CDR3 coding sequence is TGTGCCAGCAGTTACTCCAGGGCCGAGACCCAGTACTTC. Translated: CASSYSRAETQYF.

This clonotype was counted only a few times. The chain joins TRBV6-2 or TRBV6-3 to TRBJ2-3; 8 bases are shared with TRBD2. The germline V gene has CDR1 MNHEY and CDR2 SVGEGT. This CDR3 comprises 17 residues. Unmatched junction bases numbered 14, after V lost 7 bases and J lost 2 bases. The CDR3 loop is CASTKWALAELTDTQYF. The CDR3 DNA sequence: TGTGCCAGCACAAAATGGGCACTAGCGGAGCTCACAGATACGCAGTATTTT.

The chain joins TRBV7-9 to TRBJ2-7; TRBD1 matches 7 bases. Per germline, CDR1 SEHNR and CDR2 FQNEAQ (reference sequence). V lost 3 bases, J lost 1 base, and 6 bases stayed unmatched. The CDR3 extends over 15 amino acids. CDR3 protein: CASSLGYRGSYEQYF. CDR3 in DNA: TGTGCCAGCAGCTTGGGCTACAGGGGATCCTACGAGCAGTACTTC. The whole variable domain, filled in from reference TRBV7-9 and TRBJ2-7, reads DTGVSQNPRHKITKRGQNVTFRCDPISEHNRLYWYRQTLGQGPEFLTYFQNEAQLEKSRLLSDRFSAERPKGSFSTLEIQRTEQGDSAMYLCASSLGYRGSYEQYFGPGTRLTVT.

This clonotype was counted at least ten times. This chain connects TRBV6-5 to TRBJ2-5; 12 positions agree with TRBD2. CDR1 and CDR2 from the germline V gene are MNHEY and SVGAGI. This CDR3 has 16 amino acids. Germline trimming cut 6 bases from V and 1 base from J; bases unmatched to any gene: 6. The CDR3 coding sequence is TGTGCCAGCAGCTCCGGACTAGCGGGAATCCAAGAGACCCAGTACTTC. Encoded protein: CASSSGLAGIQETQYF.

This clonotype has more than one count but fewer than ten. The V call is TRBV7-9, the J call TRBJ2-5, with TRBD1 identical over 7 bases. CDR3 size: 15 residues. V lost 4 bases and J lost 2; bases outside the gene matches: 7. In germline, CDR1 is SEHNR, CDR2 FQNEAQ (reference sequence). CDR3: CASSYGMGQQETQYF. The CDR3 DNA reads as TGTGCCAGCAGCTACGGCATGGGACAGCAAGAGACCCAGTACTTC.

This sequence joins TRBV5-6 and TRBJ2-2; maybe TRBD2 (5 bases). In germline, CDR1 is SGHDT, CDR2 YYEEEE. Trimming left V 4 bases short and J 13 bases short, with 17 bases between. This CDR3 contains 13 residues. The CDR3 nucleotides read TGTGCCAGCAGCCGTCTAGCACCGGGCGTGCTGTTTTTT. It translates to CASSRLAPGVLFF. Supplemented by reference TRBV5-6 and TRBJ2-2, the full variable domain reads DAGVTQSPTHLIKTRGQQVTLRCSPKSGHDTVSWYQQALGQGPQFIFQYYEEEERQRGNFPDRFSGHQFPNYSSELNVNALLLGDSALYLCASSRLAPGVLFFGEGSRLTVL.